This is a list of T cell receptor beta chains from one sample in a study of CD8 T cells in ankylosing spondylitis. TCRdb reprocessed the 5' RACE reads with MiXCR, giving one entry per CDR3 protein. The table shows 220,000 or so distinct CDR3 sequences, with around 20% occurring only once. The specimen was blood, either unsorted or a sorted T cell fraction (not recorded which). These receptors came from a male donor with ankylosing spondylitis. CDR3s include the opening cysteine and the closing phenylalanine or tryptophan. The D gene is left open where the match is weak. Expanded clones are given a class, and other clones once, few, many or no size at all.

DNA,CDR3,D,V,size,J
TGTGCCAGCATGAGGGACGGCTACACCTTC,CASMRDGYTF,NA,TRBV2,few,TRBJ1-2
TGCGCCAGCAGCCAGTTACGGGGTAGCGGTGAAGCTTTCTTT,CASSQLRGSGEAFF,NA,TRBV4-1,few,TRBJ1-1
TGTGCCAGCAGCCCCAGTCTAGCGGGGGGAGTGACCGGGGAGCTGTTTTTT,CASSPSLAGGVTGELFF,TRBD2,TRBV7-2,once,TRBJ2-2
TGTGCCAGCCGGGGACAGGGGGGGATCAACTATGGCTACACCTTC,CASRGQGGINYGYTF,TRBD1,TRBV27,NA,TRBJ1-2
TGTGCCAGCAGACCGACAGGGGGCGAGTACGAGCAGTACTTC,CASRPTGGEYEQYF,TRBD1,TRBV5-6,NA,TRBJ2-7
TGTGCCAGCAGCTACGTGGGAGAGGGATACAATGAGCAGTTCTTC,CASSYVGEGYNEQFF,NA,TRBV6-2/TRBV6-3,NA,TRBJ2-1
TGCGCCAGCAGCCCAGGACCCAAAGGGGGAGATACGCAGTATTTT,CASSPGPKGGDTQYF,NA,TRBV4-1,NA,TRBJ2-3
TGTGCCAGCAGCTTCGGGGCCGCCTCCAGCTCCTACGAGCAGTACTTC,CASSFGAASSSYEQYF,NA,TRBV11-2,NA,TRBJ2-7
TGTGCCAGCAGTTACTCGGCCAGGGGAGACACTTACGAGCAGTACTTC,CASSYSARGDTYEQYF,NA,TRBV6-2/TRBV6-3,NA,TRBJ2-7
TGCGCCAGCAGCCAGGGGGGACTAGTCAGCTACGAGCAGTACTTC,CASSQGGLVSYEQYF,TRBD2,TRBV4-1,few,TRBJ2-7
TGTGCCAGCAGCTCTAAGGAAGTGGTTGAGCAGTTCTTC,CASSSKEVVEQFF,NA,TRBV12-3/TRBV12-4,many,TRBJ2-1
TGTGCCAGCAGCCCTACGACGGAACCGAATGGGAACTATGGCTACACCTTC,CASSPTTEPNGNYGYTF,NA,TRBV7-9,few,TRBJ1-2
TGTGCCAGCAGCGTCGACCGGGACGCTCGCTCCTACGAGCAGTACTTC,CASSVDRDARSYEQYF,NA,TRBV9,NA,TRBJ2-7
TGTGCCACCTGCGACAGGGCGGTCGGTCAGCCCCAGCATTTT,CATCDRAVGQPQHF,TRBD1,TRBV24-1,few,TRBJ1-5
TGTGCCAGCAGTGAATTAGGTGGCGATGAGCAGTTCTTC,CASSELGGDEQFF,NA,TRBV25-1,few,TRBJ2-1
TGCAGTGCTGCCCCCATAGTCGACACCGGGGAGCTGTTTTTT,CSAAPIVDTGELFF,NA,TRBV20-1,NA,TRBJ2-2
TGTGCCAGCAGTGGGGCGGGAAATTCACCCCTCCACTTT,CASSGAGNSPLHF,NA,TRBV2,NA,TRBJ1-6
TGTGCCAGCAGCCCCGTGGCAGGGATCCCTTACGAGCAGTACTTC,CASSPVAGIPYEQYF,NA,TRBV7-3,few,TRBJ2-7
TGTGCCAGCTGGGACAGGGGTTCTCCTGAAGCTTTCTTT,CASWDRGSPEAFF,TRBD1,TRBV6-1,few,TRBJ1-1
TGTGCCAGCAGCTTAGGAGCGGGAGTAGGCGCAGATACGCAGTATTTT,CASSLGAGVGADTQYF,TRBD2,TRBV11-2,NA,TRBJ2-3
TGTGCCAGCAGCTTAGACGGGGAAGAGGAAAAACTGTTTTTT,CASSLDGEEEKLFF,NA,TRBV11-2,NA,TRBJ1-4
TGTGCCAGCAGTTACACGGCAAGTTCCTACGAGCAGTACTTC,CASSYTASSYEQYF,NA,TRBV6-2/TRBV6-3,few,TRBJ2-7
TGTGCCAGCAGCCCGGCGGGACAGGGGCACCGGGAGCTGTTTTTT,CASSPAGQGHRELFF,TRBD1,TRBV5-6,few,TRBJ2-2
TGCGCCAGCAGCCTATGGACTAATGAAAAACTGTTTTTT,CASSLWTNEKLFF,NA,TRBV5-1,many,TRBJ1-4
TGTGCCAGCAGTTCACAGGGCTGGGGGATGAACACTGAAGCTTTCTTT,CASSSQGWGMNTEAFF,NA,TRBV6-5,few,TRBJ1-1
TGTGCCAGCAGCGACGTCAGGGGGGACAATGAGCAGTTCTTC,CASSDVRGDNEQFF,NA,TRBV6-1,few,TRBJ2-1
TGCAGCGTTGAAAAAGAGGGACACCAATACCAAGAGACCCAGTACTTC,CSVEKEGHQYQETQYF,NA,TRBV29-1,NA,TRBJ2-5
TGTGCCAGCAGCCAACATTTGAGGGAACCGCAGTTCTTC,CASSQHLREPQFF,NA,TRBV4-2,NA,TRBJ2-1
TGTGCCAGCAGCAAAGGAGGGGGGGTTGAAGCTTTCTTT,CASSKGGGVEAFF,NA,TRBV21-1,NA,TRBJ1-1
TGTGCCAGCAGTTTATCCCCTAGCGGGAACTACAATGAGCAGTTCTTC,CASSLSPSGNYNEQFF,TRBD2,TRBV27,NA,TRBJ2-1
TGCGCCAGCAGCCAAGATCTAGGGGGGAGCTCCTACAATGAGCAGTTCTTC,CASSQDLGGSSYNEQFF,NA,TRBV3-1,many,TRBJ2-1
TGTGCCAGCAGTGGGGGGGAGCGGGGTCGTCTGTTCTTC,CASSGGERGRLFF,TRBD2,TRBV12-3/TRBV12-4,few,TRBJ2-1
TGCGCCAGCAGTGAGGGAATAGCGGAAGTTAGCACAGATACGCAGTATTTT,CASSEGIAEVSTDTQYF,NA,TRBV10-2,NA,TRBJ2-3
TGTGCTAGTGGCCTCGACGCCGGAAGGCTGTTGACAGATACGCAGTATTTT,CASGLDAGRLLTDTQYF,NA,TRBV12-5,NA,TRBJ2-3
TGCAGTGCCCCCGGGACTAGCGGGACCGGGGAGCTGTTTTTT,CSAPGTSGTGELFF,TRBD2,TRBV20-1,many,TRBJ2-2
TGCGCCAGCAGCCAAGGGACGGAGAACACTGAAGCTTTCTTT,CASSQGTENTEAFF,NA,TRBV4-3,NA,TRBJ1-1
TGCAGTGCTAGGCCTGCGGGAGTTGCCGCAGATACGCAGTATTTT,CSARPAGVAADTQYF,TRBD2,TRBV20-1,NA,TRBJ2-3
TGTGCCAGCAGTTTCGGACAGGGAATCTATCCCCTCCACTTT,CASSFGQGIYPLHF,TRBD1,TRBV27,few,TRBJ1-6
TGTGCCAGCAGTTTGTCCCTAGGTTCCTATAATTCACCCCTCCACTTT,CASSLSLGSYNSPLHF,NA,TRBV27,NA,TRBJ1-6
TGTGCCAGCAGTTACGGACTCAAGTGGGAGACCCAGTACTTC,CASSYGLKWETQYF,NA,TRBV6-2/TRBV6-3,NA,TRBJ2-5
TGCGCCAGCAGCCAAGGGACAGGCATGAACACTGAAGCTTTCTTT,CASSQGTGMNTEAFF,TRBD1,TRBV4-3,NA,TRBJ1-1
TGTGCCAGCAGCCCCGGGACCCCCGGCTACGAGCAGTACTTC,CASSPGTPGYEQYF,NA,TRBV9,few,TRBJ2-7
TGTGCCAGCAGCGGACAGATAAACTCGAACACCGGGGAGCTGTTTTTT,CASSGQINSNTGELFF,NA,TRBV2,few,TRBJ2-2
TGTGCCAGCGGAGGGGGAGACCAGCCCCAGCATTTT,CASGGGDQPQHF,NA,TRBV9,NA,TRBJ1-5
TGCAGTGCTCGGGGCAGTGGGACCTACGAGCAGTACTTC,CSARGSGTYEQYF,NA,TRBV20-1,few,TRBJ2-7
TGTGCCAGCAGCCCCTGGCGAGGGTACAATGAGCAGTTCTTC,CASSPWRGYNEQFF,NA,TRBV11-1,NA,TRBJ2-1
TGTGCCATCAGTGAGTCGGATAGCGGGGCCTACAATGAGCAGTTCTTC,CAISESDSGAYNEQFF,TRBD2,TRBV10-3,NA,TRBJ2-1
TGCGCCAGCAGCCCTCTAGAGTTCAATGAGCAGTTCTTC,CASSPLEFNEQFF,NA,TRBV5-1,NA,TRBJ2-1
TGCGCCAGCAGCTTCTCAACCGGGACTAGCGGAACAATGAGCTACGAGCAGTACTTC,CASSFSTGTSGTMSYEQYF,TRBD2,TRBV5-1,many,TRBJ2-7
TGTGCCAGCAGCCCTAAGCCGTTCCGTGGTACAGATACGCAGTATTTT,CASSPKPFRGTDTQYF,NA,TRBV4-2,few,TRBJ2-3
TGCGCCAGCAGCCGTCGGGACGGACCCTACGAGCAGTACTTC,CASSRRDGPYEQYF,NA,TRBV4-1,NA,TRBJ2-7
TGTGCCAGCAGTTTGTCTAGCGGAGAGACCCAGTACTTC,CASSLSSGETQYF,TRBD2,TRBV12-3/TRBV12-4,many,TRBJ2-5